Presented here are 26 T cell receptor beta chains from one specimen sequenced in a study of cytomegalovirus exposure and HLA in healthy donors. The PCR used 60 Vbeta and 13 Jbeta primers. Only in-frame clones appear in the TCRdb table, and some are missing; sequencing was by immunoSEQ multiplex PCR. The sample holds some 140,000 clones; roughly 9.6% are singletons and the top ten take over 6.5%. The specimen sequenced was PBMCs. The origin of the receptors is a woman aged 40 to 55 in good health and CMV-seropositive.

J is TRBJ1-2 and V is TRBV5-8; D call uncertain. Germline lookup yields CDR1 SGHTS and CDR2 YDEGEE. This CDR3 has 14 amino acids. V shed 4 bases and J shed 4 bases, with 14 bases lying between them. The CDR3 region is CASSNLGLLYGYTF. The CDR3 nucleotides read TGTGCCAGCAGCAACCTAGGATTGCTCTATGGCTACACCTTC.

This clone has only a few counts. The chain has TRBV5-6 and TRBJ2-1; 8 positions match TRBD2. The CDR3 totals 15 residues. V lost 0 bases to trimming and J lost 2 bases; unmatched junction nucleotides: 1. Looked up from germline, CDR1 is SGHDT and CDR2 is YYEEEE. This CDR3 is CASSLGAGAYNEQFF. The CDR3 DNA follows: TGTGCCAGCAGCTTGGGAGCGGGGGCCTACAATGAGCAGTTCTTC.

The gene calls are TRBV5-4 and TRBJ2-7; 9 bases are a match to TRBD1. This CDR3 is built from 16 residues. Germline V gene lookup returns CDR1 SGHNT and CDR2 YYREEE (reference sequence). Trimming took 4 bases from V and 0 from J; bases not matched to a gene: 8. In DNA form, the CDR3 reads TGTGCCAGCAGCGGTATCGGGGACAGGGCCTCCTACGAGCAGTACTTC. Its protein is CASSGIGDRASYEQYF. Full variable domain (missing parts from reference TRBV5-4 and TRBJ2-7): ETGVTQSPTHLIKTRGQQVTLRCSSQSGHNTVSWYQQALGQGPQFIFQYYREEENGRGNFPPRFSGLQFPNYSSELNVNALELDDSALYLCASSGIGDRASYEQYFGPGTRLTVT.

The chain recombines TRBV7-2 with TRBJ2-1; 7 positions agree with TRBD2. The CDR3 sequence is 16 residues long. The V gene's germline CDR1 is SGHTA and CDR2 FQGNSA. J was trimmed by 8 bases and V by 5 bases; bases with no gene match: 15. In DNA form, the CDR3 reads TGTGCCAGCAGCAGGGCGGGGGTTGTCGGGGGAGATGAGCAGTTCTTC. Its protein product is CASSRAGVVGGDEQFF.

The rearrangement links TRBV29-1 to TRBJ2-7, with D uncertain. The CDR3 spans 11 residues. Germline values: CDR1 SQVTM, CDR2 ANQGSEA. Trimming pared 4 bases from V and 2 bases from J, leaving 6 bases between. CDR3 coding DNA: TGCAGCGTTGGGGCCGCCTACGAGCAGTACTTC. As protein: CSVGAAYEQYF.

This clone was seen only a few times. The rearrangement uses TRBV10-2 and TRBJ1-2; 7 nucleotides align to TRBD1. Germline V CDR1 and CDR2: WSHSY, SAAADI. Unmatched junction bases numbered 8, after V lost 5 bases and J lost 8 bases. The CDR3 spans 13 residues. Here the CDR3 DNA reads TGCGCCAGCAGTTGGGACAGCCGCAGCGGCTACACCTTC. Translating gives CASSWDSRSGYTF.

This clone was counted a few times. The rearrangement uses TRBV6-5 and TRBJ1-1, with a tentative D call TRBD1 (6 bases). The CDR3 runs 13 residues. V gave up 6 bases and J gave up 5 bases, with 13 bases separating them. In germline, CDR1 is MNHEY, CDR2 SVGAGI. CDR3 sequence: CASSRGGVTEAFF. CDR3 DNA sequence: TGTGCCAGCAGCAGAGGGGGGGTTACTGAAGCTTTCTTT.

This clone came up a few times. The chain uses TRBV9 and TRBJ2-3; 7 nucleotides line up with TRBD2. CDR3 length equals 15 residues. Trimming took 4 bases from V and 4 from J; bases not matched to a gene: 9. Germline V gene data show CDR1 as SGDLS and CDR2 as YYNGEE. DNA for the CDR3: TGTGCCAGCAGCAAGGGACTACAAACCCCAGATACGCAGTATTTT. Translated, it gives CASSKGLQTPDTQYF.

This clone was found a few times. The CDR3 region is CASSLATGSYNSPLHF. Here the CDR3 DNA reads TGTGCCAGCAGCTTAGCAACCGGTTCCTATAATTCACCCCTCCACTTT. The chain combines TRBV7-9 with TRBJ1-6; D not resolved. V dropped 0 bases and J dropped 1 base, with 7 bases sitting between them. Germline lookup yields CDR1 SEHNR and CDR2 FQNEAQ (reference sequence). This CDR3 region has 16 residues.

The V and J genes are TRBV7-2 and TRBJ1-2; 10 bases fit TRBD1. The CDR3 covers 18 residues. V gave up 3 bases and J gave up 2 bases; unmatched junction bases: 12. Germline V gene sequence: CDR1 SGHTA, CDR2 FQGNSA. This CDR3 reads CASSFWSRGQGGNYGYTF. As DNA, the CDR3 is TGTGCCAGCAGCTTTTGGAGCCGCGGACAGGGGGGAAACTATGGCTACACCTTC.

This clone was seen a handful of times. This chain connects TRBV5-6 to TRBJ1-3; D unresolved. Germline CDR1 and CDR2: SGHDT and YYEEEE. CDR3 size: 12 residues. Trimming stripped 5 bases from V and 4 bases from J, with 7 bases between. The CDR3: CASSHRGNTIYF. The CDR3 DNA follows: TGTGCCAGCAGTCACAGAGGAAACACCATATATTTT.

The sample holds a few counts of this clone. The V gene is TRBV7-9, the J gene TRBJ1-2; 7 bases are shared with TRBD1. This CDR3 spans 16 amino acids. Germline trimming cut 2 bases from V and 5 bases from J; bases unmatched to any gene: 11. CDR1 and CDR2 (germline): SEHNR, FQNEAQ (reference sequence). For the CDR3, the DNA is TGTGCCAGCAGCTTAACGACGACAGGGCCCCATTATGGCTACACCTTC. It is translated as CASSLTTTGPHYGYTF.

The V and J genes are TRBV5-4 and TRBJ1-6, with D maybe TRBD1 (6 bases). V gave up 0 bases and J gave up 7 bases, with 11 bases separating them. The CDR3 spans 15 residues. The germline V gene has CDR1 SGHNT and CDR2 YYREEE (reference sequence). CDR3 DNA: TGTGCCAGCAGCTTGGGTGGGGGCCCCAATTCACCCCTCCACTTT. Its protein is CASSLGGGPNSPLHF.

The genes are TRBV7-9 and TRBJ1-2, with 8 bases aligning to TRBD1. The germline V gene has CDR1 SEHNR and CDR2 FQNEAQ (reference sequence). The CDR3 is 15 amino acids. J lost 0 bases, V lost 4 bases, and 4 bases had no gene match. The CDR3 DNA sequence: TGTGCCAGCAGCTCCGGACAGGGTGCTAACTATGGCTACACCTTC. Its protein product is CASSSGQGANYGYTF.

This clone was detected only a few times. J is TRBJ1-4 and V is TRBV5-1; D is possibly TRBD1 (5 bases). The germline V and J ends were trimmed by 0 bases and 4 bases, with 7 bases remaining between them. The CDR3 totals 14 residues. Germline CDR1 and CDR2: SGHRS and YFSETQ. In DNA form, the CDR3 reads TGCGCCAGCAGCTTGGCCGGGGGTAATGAAAAACTGTTTTTT. Encoded protein: CASSLAGGNEKLFF.

A remark on this clone: One end of the junction does not line up with germline, which may come from a read error. The rearrangement uses TRBV14 and TRBJ2-1, with D possibly TRBD1 on 6 matching bases. The CDR3 length is 13 residues. In germline, CDR1 is SGHDN, CDR2 FVKESK. Here the CDR3 reads CTSSQETGTEQFF. The CDR3 region has the DNA TGTACCAGCAGCCAAGAAACCGGGACAGAGCAGTTCTTC.

This clone appeared a few times. The gene calls are TRBV2 and TRBJ2-7; 12 nucleotides agree with TRBD2. Trimming cost V 4 bases and J 3 bases; bases outside gene matches: 1. There are 14 residues in the CDR3. Germline V gene lookup returns CDR1 SNHLY and CDR2 FYNNEI. The CDR3, as DNA: TGTGCCAGCAGTGGGGGACTAGCGGGCTACGAGCAGTACTTC. It codes for CASSGGLAGYEQYF.

This clone was picked up a small number of times. The rearrangement links TRBV5-5 to TRBJ1-4, with D unresolved. The CDR3 is 14 amino acids. Trimming left V 2 bases short and J 7 bases short, with 12 bases between. CDR1 is SGHKS, CDR2 YYEKEE, per germline (reference sequence). CDR3 coding DNA: TGTGCCAGCAGCTTTGCCGGAGAGGGTGAAAAACTGTTTTTT. Translation gives CASSFAGEGEKLFF.

This clone was picked up a small number of times. The rearrangement joins TRBV5-1 to TRBJ2-7; a weak D match, TRBD1 (6 bases). The V gene's germline CDR1 is SGHRS and CDR2 YFSETQ. This CDR3 has 18 residues. With 4 bases removed from V and 1 base from J, the gap between germline ends came to 24 bases. The CDR3 DNA reads as TGCGCCAGCAGCCTACGAGATCGCCAGGGGAGCGGTTCCTACGAGCAGTACTTC. Protein product: CASSLRDRQGSGSYEQYF.

This sequence joins TRBV6-4 and TRBJ1-2; 9 bases agree with TRBD1. The germline V gene encodes CDR1 MRHNA and CDR2 SNTAGT. V dropped 4 bases and J dropped 6; count of bases not matched to a gene: 6. CDR3 size: 14 residues. The CDR3 protein is CASSVTGTGHGYTF. In nucleotides, the CDR3 is TGTGCCAGCAGTGTGACCGGGACAGGGCATGGCTACACCTTC.

This clone was counted between two and nine times. The chain uses TRBV11-2 and TRBJ2-3, with 7 nucleotides matching TRBD1. The CDR3 loop spans 15 amino acids. With 3 bases clipped from V and 4 bases from J, the junction kept 7 bases outside the gene matches. The germline V gene has CDR1 SGHAT and CDR2 FQNNGV. The CDR3, as DNA: TGTGCCAGCAGCTTGAGGATGACAGGGCCAGATACGCAGTATTTT. It is translated as CASSLRMTGPDTQYF.

CDR3 protein: CASSPGQGARETQYF. In nucleotides, the CDR3 is TGTGCCAGCAGCCCCGGACAGGGGGCGAGAGAGACCCAGTACTTC. The chain is built from TRBV14 and TRBJ2-5; 11 bases align to TRBD1. J was trimmed by 4 bases and V by 4 bases; bases with no gene match: 5. Germline V gene lookup returns CDR1 SGHDN and CDR2 FVKESK. The CDR3 contains 15 residues.

On this clone: A junction boundary mismatches the germline segment, possibly from a read error. The chain joins TRBV4-1 to TRBJ1-4; D possibly corresponds to TRBD1 (6 bases). The CDR3 spans 10 residues. CDR1 MGHRA and CDR2 YSYEKL come from the germline V gene. The CDR3 here is CASRQGKTVF. The CDR3 DNA reads TGCGCCAGCAGACAGGGAAAAACTGTTTTT.

This clone was detected only a few times. The genes are TRBV7-3 and TRBJ2-1; 7 bases fit TRBD2. This CDR3 comprises 15 residues. CDR1 and CDR2 (germline): SGHTA, FQGTGA. V lost 5 bases to trimming and J lost 6 bases; unmatched junction nucleotides: 10. The CDR3 reads CASSIGTITSNEQFF. Here the CDR3 DNA reads TGTGCCAGCAGCATCGGGACTATCACCTCCAATGAGCAGTTCTTC.

This clone was counted between two and nine times. The rearrangement joins TRBV28 to TRBJ2-3, with 8 bases matching TRBD2. CDR1 MDHEN and CDR2 SYDVKM come from the germline V gene. The junction had 8 bases not matched to a gene; V was cut back by 6 bases and J by 0 bases. The CDR3 spans 16 residues. The CDR3 region has the DNA TGTGCCAGCAGCCTTGGACTAGCCCTAAGCACAGATACGCAGTATTTT. Its protein is CASSLGLALSTDTQYF.

This clone occurred a few times. The J gene is TRBJ2-3, the V gene TRBV7-2, with 8 bases fitting TRBD2. Trimming cost V 7 bases and J 3 bases; bases outside gene matches: 9. CDR1 SGHTA and CDR2 FQGNSA come from the germline V gene. The CDR3 length is 15 residues. CDR3 amino acids: CASTPRGGDTDTQYF. The CDR3 nucleotides read TGTGCCAGCACCCCCCGGGGGGGGGATACAGATACGCAGTATTTT.